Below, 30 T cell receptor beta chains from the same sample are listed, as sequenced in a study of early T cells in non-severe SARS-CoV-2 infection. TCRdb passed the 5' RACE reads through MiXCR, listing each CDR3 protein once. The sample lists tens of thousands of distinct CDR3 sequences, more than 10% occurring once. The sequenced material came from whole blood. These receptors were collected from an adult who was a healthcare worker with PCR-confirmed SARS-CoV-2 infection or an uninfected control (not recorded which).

As DNA, the CDR3 is TGTGCCAGCAGCTTCCTTAGCGGGGGGCCTTACAATGAGCAGTTCTTC. Its protein is CASSFLSGGPYNEQFF. The chain links TRBV5-6 to TRBJ2-1; 10 bases are a match to TRBD2. Germline V gene data show CDR1 as SGHDT and CDR2 as YYEEEE. The CDR3 is 16 amino acids. J gave up 4 bases and V 2 bases, and 6 bases lay outside the gene matches.

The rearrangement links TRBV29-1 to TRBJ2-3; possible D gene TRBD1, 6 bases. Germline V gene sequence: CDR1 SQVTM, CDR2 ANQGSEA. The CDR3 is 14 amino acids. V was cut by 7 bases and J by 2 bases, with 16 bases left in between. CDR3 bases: TGCAGCGGTGGGGATAGGACAGTCACAGATACGCAGTATTTT. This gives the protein CSGGDRTVTDTQYF.

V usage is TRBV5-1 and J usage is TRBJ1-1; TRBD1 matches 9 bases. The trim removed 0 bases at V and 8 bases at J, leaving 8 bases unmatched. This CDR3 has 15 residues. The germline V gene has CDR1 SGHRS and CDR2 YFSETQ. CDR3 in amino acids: CASSLEVGGQGEAFF. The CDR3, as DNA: TGCGCCAGCAGCTTGGAAGTCGGGGGACAGGGAGAAGCTTTCTTT.

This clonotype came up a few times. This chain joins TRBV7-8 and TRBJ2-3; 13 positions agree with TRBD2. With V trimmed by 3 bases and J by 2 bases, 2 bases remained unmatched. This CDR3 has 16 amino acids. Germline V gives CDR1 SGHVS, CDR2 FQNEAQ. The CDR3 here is CASSLGTSGTTDTQYF. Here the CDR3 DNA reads TGTGCCAGCAGCTTGGGGACTAGCGGGACCACAGATACGCAGTATTTT.

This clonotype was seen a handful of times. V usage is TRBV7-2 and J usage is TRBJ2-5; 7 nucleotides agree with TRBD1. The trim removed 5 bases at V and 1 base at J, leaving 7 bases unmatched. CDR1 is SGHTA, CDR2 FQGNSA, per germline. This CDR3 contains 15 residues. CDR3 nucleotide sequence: TGTGCCAGCAGCCGACAGGGCAAGACCCAAGAGACCCAGTACTTC. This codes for CASSRQGKTQETQYF.

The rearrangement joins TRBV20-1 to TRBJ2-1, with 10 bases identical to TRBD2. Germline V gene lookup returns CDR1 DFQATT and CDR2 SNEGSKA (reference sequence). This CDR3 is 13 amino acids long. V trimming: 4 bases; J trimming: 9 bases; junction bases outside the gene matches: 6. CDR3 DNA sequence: TGCAGTGCTACGACTAGCGGGTCCTGTGAGCAGTTCTTC. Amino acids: CSATTSGSCEQFF.

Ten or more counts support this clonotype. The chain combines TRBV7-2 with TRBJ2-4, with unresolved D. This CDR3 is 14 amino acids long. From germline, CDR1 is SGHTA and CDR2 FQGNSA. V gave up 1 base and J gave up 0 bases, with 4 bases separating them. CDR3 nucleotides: TGTGCCAGCAGCTTAGAAATAGCCAAAAACATTCAGTACTTC. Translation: CASSLEIAKNIQYF.

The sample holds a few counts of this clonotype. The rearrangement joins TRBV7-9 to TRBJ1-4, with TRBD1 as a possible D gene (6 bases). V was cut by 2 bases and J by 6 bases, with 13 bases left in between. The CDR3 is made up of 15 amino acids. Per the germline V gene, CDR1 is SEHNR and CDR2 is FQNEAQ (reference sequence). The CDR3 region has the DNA TGTGCCAGCAGCTTACGAGGGGGTACGGATGAAAAACTGTTTTTT. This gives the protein CASSLRGGTDEKLFF.

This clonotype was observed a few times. This CDR3 is CSVEKGENEQFF. CDR3 DNA sequence: TGCAGCGTTGAAAAGGGGGAAAATGAGCAGTTCTTC. This sequence joins TRBV29-1 and TRBJ2-1, with a weak D call TRBD1 (6 bases). This CDR3 has 12 amino acids. Trimming shortened V by 2 bases and J by 7 bases, and 9 bases separated the two germline ends. Germline V lookup: CDR1 SQVTM, CDR2 ANQGSEA.

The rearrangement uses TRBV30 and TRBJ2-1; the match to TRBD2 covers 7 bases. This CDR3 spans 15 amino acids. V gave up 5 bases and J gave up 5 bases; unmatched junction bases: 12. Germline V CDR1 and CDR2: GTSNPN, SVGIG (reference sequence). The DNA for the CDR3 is TGTGCCTGGGGCGCCCGGGGACTAAGCAACAATGAGCAGTTCTTC. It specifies CAWGARGLSNNEQFF.

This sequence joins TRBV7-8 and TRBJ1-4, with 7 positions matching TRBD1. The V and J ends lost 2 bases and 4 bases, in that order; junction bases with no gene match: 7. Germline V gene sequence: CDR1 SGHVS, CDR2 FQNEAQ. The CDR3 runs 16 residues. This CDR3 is CASSLTGAGLNEKLFF. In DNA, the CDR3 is TGTGCCAGCAGCTTAACAGGGGCAGGCCTTAATGAAAAACTGTTTTTT.

CDR3 in DNA: TGTGCCAGCAGCGAGGGGTCTGGGGCCAACGTCCTGACTTTC. It translates to CASSEGSGANVLTF. The gene calls are TRBV7-3 and TRBJ2-6; D assignment may be TRBD1 or TRBD2 (5 bases each). Germline V CDR1 and CDR2: SGHTA, FQGTGA. Trimming removed 5 bases at V and 1 base at J, with 6 bases between. This CDR3 is 14 amino acids long. Combining the CDR3 with reference TRBV7-3 and TRBJ2-6 gives the whole variable domain GAGVSQTPSNKVTEKGKYVELRCDPISGHTALYWYRQSLGQGPEFLIYFQGTGAADDSGLPNDRFFAVRPEGSVSTLKIQRTERGDSAVYLCASSEGSGANVLTFGAGSRLTVL.

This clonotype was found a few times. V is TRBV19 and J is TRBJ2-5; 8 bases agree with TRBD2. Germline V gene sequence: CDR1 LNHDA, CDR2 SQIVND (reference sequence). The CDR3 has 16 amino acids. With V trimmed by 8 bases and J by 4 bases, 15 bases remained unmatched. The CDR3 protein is CASSPRRGGRVETQYF. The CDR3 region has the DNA TGTGCCAGTTCTCCCCGCCGGGGGGGCCGGGTAGAGACCCAGTACTTC.

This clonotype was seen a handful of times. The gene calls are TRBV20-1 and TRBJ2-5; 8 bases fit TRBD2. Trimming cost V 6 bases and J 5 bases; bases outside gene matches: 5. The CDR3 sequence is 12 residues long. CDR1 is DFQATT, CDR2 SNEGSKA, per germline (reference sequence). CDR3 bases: TGCAGTGCCGCGACTAGCGTGGAGACCCAGTACTTC. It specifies CSAATSVETQYF.

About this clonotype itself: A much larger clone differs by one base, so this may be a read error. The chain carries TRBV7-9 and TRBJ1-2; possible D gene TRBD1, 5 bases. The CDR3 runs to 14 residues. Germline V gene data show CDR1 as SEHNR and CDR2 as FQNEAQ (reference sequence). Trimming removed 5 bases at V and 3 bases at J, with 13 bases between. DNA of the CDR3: TGTGCCAGCAGCGACCCGACAGATGACTATGGCTACACCTTC. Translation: CASSDPTDDYGYTF.

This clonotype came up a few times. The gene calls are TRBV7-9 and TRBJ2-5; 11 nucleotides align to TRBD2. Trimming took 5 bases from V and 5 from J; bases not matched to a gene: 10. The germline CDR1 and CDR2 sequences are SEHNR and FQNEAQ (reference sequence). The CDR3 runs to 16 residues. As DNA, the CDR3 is TGTGCCAGCAGCGCGGCCCTAGCGGGGGGTCGGGAGACCCAGTACTTC. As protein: CASSAALAGGRETQYF.

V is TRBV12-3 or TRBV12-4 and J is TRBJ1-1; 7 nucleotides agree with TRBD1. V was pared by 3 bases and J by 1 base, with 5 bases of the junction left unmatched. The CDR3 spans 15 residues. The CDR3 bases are TGTGCCAGCAGTTTGACAGGGAACCGGAACACTGAAGCTTTCTTT. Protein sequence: CASSLTGNRNTEAFF.

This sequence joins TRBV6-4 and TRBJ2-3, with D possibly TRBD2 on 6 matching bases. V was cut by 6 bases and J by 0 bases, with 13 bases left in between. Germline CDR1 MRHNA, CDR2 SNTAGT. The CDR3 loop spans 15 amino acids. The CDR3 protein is CASSRTGDSTDTQYF. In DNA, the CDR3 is TGTGCCAGCAGCCGAACGGGGGATAGCACAGATACGCAGTATTTT.

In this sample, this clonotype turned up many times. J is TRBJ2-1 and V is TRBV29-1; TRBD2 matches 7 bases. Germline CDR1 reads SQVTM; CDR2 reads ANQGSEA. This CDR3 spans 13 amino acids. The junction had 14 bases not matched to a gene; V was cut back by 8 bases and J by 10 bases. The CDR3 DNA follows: TGCAGCACGTCCACGCTAGCGGTCGGGGAGCAGTTCTTC. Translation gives CSTSTLAVGEQFF.

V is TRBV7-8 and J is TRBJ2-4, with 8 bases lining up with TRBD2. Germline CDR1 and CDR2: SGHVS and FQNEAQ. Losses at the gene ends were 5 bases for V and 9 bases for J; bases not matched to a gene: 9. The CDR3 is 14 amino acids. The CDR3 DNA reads TGTGCCAGCAGCCCGCTGACTAGCGTAGGCATTCAGTACTTC. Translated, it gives CASSPLTSVGIQYF.

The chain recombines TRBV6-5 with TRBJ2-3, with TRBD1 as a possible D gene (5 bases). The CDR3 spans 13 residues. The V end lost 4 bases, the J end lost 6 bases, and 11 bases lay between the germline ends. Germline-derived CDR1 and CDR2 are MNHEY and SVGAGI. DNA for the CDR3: TGTGCCAGCAGTTCATTAGGGGTTGATACGCAGTATTTT. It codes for CASSSLGVDTQYF.

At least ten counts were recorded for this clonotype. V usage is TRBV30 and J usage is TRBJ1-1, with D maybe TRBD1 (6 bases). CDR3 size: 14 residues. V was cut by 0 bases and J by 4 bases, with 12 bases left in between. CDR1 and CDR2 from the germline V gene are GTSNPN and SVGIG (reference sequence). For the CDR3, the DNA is TGTGCCTGGAGTGTTGGGGGCCTTGGCACTGAAGCTTTCTTT. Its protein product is CAWSVGGLGTEAFF.

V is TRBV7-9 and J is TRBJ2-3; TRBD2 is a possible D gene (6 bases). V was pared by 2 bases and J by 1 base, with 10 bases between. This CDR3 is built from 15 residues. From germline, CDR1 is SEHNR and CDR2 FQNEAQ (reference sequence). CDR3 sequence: CASSLWSGGTDTQYF. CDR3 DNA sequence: TGTGCCAGCAGCTTATGGTCGGGGGGCACAGATACGCAGTATTTT.

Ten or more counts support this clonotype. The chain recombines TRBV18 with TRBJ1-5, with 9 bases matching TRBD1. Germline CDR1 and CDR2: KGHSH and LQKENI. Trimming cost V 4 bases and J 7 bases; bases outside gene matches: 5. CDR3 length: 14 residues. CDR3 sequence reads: CASSLAGQGQPQHF. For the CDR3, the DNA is TGTGCCAGCTCACTCGCGGGACAGGGACAGCCCCAGCATTTT.

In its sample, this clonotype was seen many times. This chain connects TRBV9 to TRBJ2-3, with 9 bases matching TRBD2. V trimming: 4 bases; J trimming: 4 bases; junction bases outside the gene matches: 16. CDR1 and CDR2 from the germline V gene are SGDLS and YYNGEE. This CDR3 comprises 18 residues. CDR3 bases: TGTGCCAGCAGCCTTCAGACTAGCGGCTACCCTGGGGCAGATACGCAGTATTTT. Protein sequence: CASSLQTSGYPGADTQYF.

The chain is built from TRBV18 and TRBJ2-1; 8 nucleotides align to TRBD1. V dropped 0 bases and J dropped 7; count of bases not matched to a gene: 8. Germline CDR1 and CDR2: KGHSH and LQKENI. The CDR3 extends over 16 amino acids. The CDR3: CASSPPQGAQDNEQFF. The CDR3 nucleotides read TGTGCCAGCTCACCACCTCAGGGGGCGCAGGATAATGAGCAGTTCTTC.

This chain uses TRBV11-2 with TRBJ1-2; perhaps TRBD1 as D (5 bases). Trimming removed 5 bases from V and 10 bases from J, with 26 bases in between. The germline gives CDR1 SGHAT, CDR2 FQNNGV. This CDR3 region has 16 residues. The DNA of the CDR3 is TGTGCCAGCAGCCCCATCTTCCTGCTACAGGACGGGGACTACACCTTC. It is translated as CASSPIFLLQDGDYTF.

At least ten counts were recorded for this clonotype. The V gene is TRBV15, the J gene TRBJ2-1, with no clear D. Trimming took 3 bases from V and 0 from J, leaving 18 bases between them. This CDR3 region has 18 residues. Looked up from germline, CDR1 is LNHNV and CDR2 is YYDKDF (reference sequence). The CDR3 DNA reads TGTGCCACCAGCAGGCCACCGGATCGCCTGAGCTCCTACAATGAGCAGTTCTTC. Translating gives CATSRPPDRLSSYNEQFF.

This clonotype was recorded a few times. This chain's CDR3 is CASSFGGRAHEQYF. In DNA form, the CDR3 reads TGTGCCAGCAGCTTCGGAGGGAGGGCCCACGAGCAGTACTTC. This chain uses TRBV7-9 with TRBJ2-7; 7 bases align to TRBD2. There are 14 residues in the CDR3. Germline assignment: CDR1 SEHNR and CDR2 FQNEAQ (reference sequence). With V trimmed by 3 bases and J by 5 bases, 7 bases remained unmatched.

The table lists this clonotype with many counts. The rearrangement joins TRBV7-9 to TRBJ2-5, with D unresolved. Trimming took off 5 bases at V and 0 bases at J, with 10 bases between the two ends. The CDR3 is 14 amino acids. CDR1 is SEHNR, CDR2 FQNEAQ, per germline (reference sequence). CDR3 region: CASSRSRNQETQYF. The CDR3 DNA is TGTGCCAGCAGCCGTTCAAGGAACCAAGAGACCCAGTACTTC.